The clone carrying this T cell receptor beta chain has just one count. Its target is not known. The RNA, roughly 0.45 to 1 ug, was put through reverse transcription using random hexamers. Amplification of the TCR beta CDR3 was carried out by immunoSEQ multiplex PCR, which spanned a total of 54 Vbeta and 13 Jbeta segments. TCRdb re-called the immunoSEQ multiplex PCR reads through MiXCR, storing one row per CDR3 protein. This table has 160,000 or so distinct CDR3 sequences, about 95% appearing once. These data belong to a study of CD8 T cells in Susac syndrome. Study-level information: Patients with Susac syndrome were therapy-naive, on corticosteroids, or on intravenous immunoglobulin alone at the time that blood was drawn.

The CDR3 contains 12 residues. CDR1 is MDHEN, CDR2 SYDVKM, per germline. Trimming took off 1 base at V and 14 bases at J, with 12 bases between the two ends. General study findings and limits: The authors acknowledged that the study's TCR sequencing and HLA analysis involved relatively few individuals.

Diagnostic criteria defined recently for definite or probable disease were met by the Susac syndrome patients. Sequenced input: CD4+ T cells from PBMCs. This clonotype was sampled from a human donor with Susac syndrome. This chain links TRBV28 with TRBJ2-1; tentative D call: TRBD2 (5 bases). CDR3 amino acids: CASSLSPGSKFF. The CDR3 DNA reads TGTGCCAGCAGTTTATCGCCGGGAAGTAAGTTCTTC.